These 9 T cell receptor beta chains came from one sample sequenced in a study of cytomegalovirus exposure and HLA in healthy donors. TCRdb's table, derived via immunoSEQ multiplex PCR, lists solely in-frame clones and lacks some. The table includes over 150,000 clones, around 88% detected once. The sequencing input was PBMCs. Receptors originate from a man younger than 35 in good health and CMV-seropositive.

The V and J genes are TRBV5-1 and TRBJ2-3, with 14 bases that match TRBD2. Trimming cost V 4 bases and J 5 bases; bases outside gene matches: 3. The CDR3 length is 15 residues. CDR1 and CDR2 from the germline V gene are SGHRS and YFSETQ. CDR3 region: CASSETSGGVDTQYF. CDR3 sequence (DNA): TGCGCCAGCAGCGAGACTAGCGGGGGGGTAGATACGCAGTATTTT.

The chain joins TRBV2 to TRBJ2-5; D might be TRBD1 (5 bases). Germline V gene sequence: CDR1 SNHLY, CDR2 FYNNEI. The CDR3 consists of 12 residues. V was pared by 7 bases and J by 5 bases, with 11 bases between. The CDR3 here is CASTRVGETQYF. The CDR3 nucleotides are TGTGCCAGCACCAGGGTGGGGGAGACCCAGTACTTC.

The chain links TRBV7-9 to TRBJ2-7, with a possible D match to TRBD1 (5 bases). The V and J ends lost 1 base and 5 bases respectively, with 12 bases between them. The germline V gene encodes CDR1 SEHNR and CDR2 FQNEAQ (reference sequence). This CDR3 has 14 residues. As DNA, the CDR3 is TGTGCCAGCAGCTTAGGGAACAGGTGGAACGAGCAGTACTTC. It is translated as CASSLGNRWNEQYF.

This clone was observed a few times. The chain recombines TRBV28 with TRBJ2-2; 9 bases line up with TRBD1. This CDR3 is 15 amino acids long. With V trimmed by 8 bases and J by 9 bases, 13 bases remained unmatched. Germline-derived CDR1 and CDR2 are MDHEN and SYDVKM. CDR3 nucleotide sequence: TGTGCCAGCTCCGTTCCTGGGACAGGGAGGAGGGAGCTGTTTTTT. It specifies CASSVPGTGRRELFF. Together with reference TRBV28 and TRBJ2-2, the CDR3 gives the full variable domain: DVKVTQSSRYLVKRTGEKVFLECVQDMDHENMFWYRQDPGLGLRLIYFSYDVKMKEKGDIPEGYSVSREKKERFSLILESASTNQTSMYLCASSVPGTGRRELFFGEGSRLTVL.

The genes are TRBV15 and TRBJ2-1; TRBD1 matches at 7 bases. J was trimmed by 0 bases and V by 5 bases; bases with no gene match: 4. The CDR3 is 15 amino acids. The germline V gene has CDR1 LNHNV and CDR2 YYDKDF (reference sequence). Written as DNA, the CDR3 is TGTGCCACCAGCCGAAGGGACAGCTCCTACAATGAGCAGTTCTTC. Its translation is CATSRRDSSYNEQFF.

The chain has TRBV13 and TRBJ1-5, with unresolved D. The CDR3 length is 13 residues. V shed 0 bases and J shed 8 bases, with 8 bases lying between them. The germline CDR1 and CDR2 sequences are PRHDT and FYEKMQ (reference sequence). CDR3 amino acids: CASSLGGNKPQHF. The CDR3 DNA reads TGTGCCAGCAGCTTAGGCGGGAATAAGCCCCAGCATTTT. Based on the CDR3 plus reference TRBV13 and TRBJ1-5, the full variable domain is AAGVIQSPRHLIKEKRETATLKCYPIPRHDTVYWYQQGPGQDPQFLISFYEKMQSDKGSIPDRFSAQQFSDYHSELNMSSLELGDSALYFCASSLGGNKPQHFGDGTRLSIL.

The chain couples TRBV7-9 to TRBJ1-4; D not certain. This CDR3 comprises 12 residues. Germline V gene sequence: CDR1 SEHNR, CDR2 FQNEAQ (reference sequence). The V end was cut by 1 base, the J end by 7 bases, with 4 bases between. CDR3 in DNA: TGTGCCAGCAGCTTAGTCGGTGAAAAACTGTTTTTT. As protein: CASSLVGEKLFF.

The V call is TRBV25-1, the J call TRBJ2-7; maybe TRBD1 (6 bases). The CDR3 spans 13 residues. V was clipped by 2 bases and J by 2 bases, with 7 bases between them. From germline, CDR1 is MGHDK and CDR2 SYGVNS. This CDR3 reads CASSEQGTYEQYF. Here the CDR3 DNA reads TGTGCCAGCAGTGAACAGGGGACCTACGAGCAGTACTTC.

This chain uses TRBV30 with TRBJ2-7; D is uncertain. CDR3 size: 14 residues. V was cut by 5 bases and J by 0 bases, with 14 bases left in between. Per the germline V gene, CDR1 is GTSNPN and CDR2 is SVGIG (reference sequence). The CDR3 DNA follows: TGTGCCTGGCAAGTGGGCAAGCTCTCCTACGAGCAGTACTTC. Amino acid sequence: CAWQVGKLSYEQYF.